This TCR beta chain was recorded in a study of blood T cells in healthy people across ages. The CDR3 loop spans 13 amino acids. With 5 bases removed from V and 3 bases from J, the gap between germline ends came to 8 bases. CDR1 is SGHVS and CDR2 is FNYEAQ in the germline V gene. It was with a sample-barcoded 5' primer and a J-beta primer mix that a second PCR of about 7 to 12 cycles was run. TCRdb used MiXCR to reprocess the 5' RACE reads, holding one entry per CDR3 protein. The data show 600,000 to 850,000 distinct CDR3 sequences, 25% seen once. Many counts were recorded for this clonotype. Another study also made use of these data, one on T cells of mothers and their children. According to that study: A few healthy Caucasian mothers and their six children were the donors.

The rearrangement uses TRBV7-6 and TRBJ2-1; D gene uncertain. The sequence was obtained from a boy aged 5-17 years in good health. The sample taken for sequencing was blood. The CDR3 DNA reads TGTGCCAGCAGCAGGACGGACTACAATGAGCAGTTCTTC. It yields the protein CASSRTDYNEQFF.